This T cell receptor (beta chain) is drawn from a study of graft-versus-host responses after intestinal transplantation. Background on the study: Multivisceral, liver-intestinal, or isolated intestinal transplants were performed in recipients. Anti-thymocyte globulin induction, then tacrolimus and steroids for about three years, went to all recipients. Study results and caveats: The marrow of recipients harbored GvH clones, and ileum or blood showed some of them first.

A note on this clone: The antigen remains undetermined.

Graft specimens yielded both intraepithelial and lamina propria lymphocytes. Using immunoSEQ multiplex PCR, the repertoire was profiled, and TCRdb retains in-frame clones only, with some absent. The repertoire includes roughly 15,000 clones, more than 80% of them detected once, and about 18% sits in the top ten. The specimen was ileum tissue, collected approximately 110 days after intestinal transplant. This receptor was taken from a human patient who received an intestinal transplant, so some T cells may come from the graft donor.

CDR3 in amino acids: CASSLGWAFNTEAFF. DNA of the CDR3: TGTGCCAGCAGTTTGGGGTGGGCTTTTAACACTGAAGCTTTCTTT. This chain connects TRBV28 to TRBJ1-1; D gene uncertain. This CDR3 is built from 15 residues. V shed 3 bases and J shed 2 bases, with 13 bases lying between them. Germline CDR1 MDHEN, CDR2 SYDVKM.